These T cell receptor beta chains were read from a single sample in a study of post-analysis software for immune sequencing data. A single record per CDR3 protein comes from TCRdb applying MiXCR to the PCR reads. The top ten hold over 1.5% of the sample, which has roughly 580,000 distinct CDR3 sequences, around 47% seen once. Sequenced: blood. The receptors derive from a girl aged 10 to 17 with multiple sclerosis. Both conserved end residues are part of each CDR3. A D gene is named only where the DNA matches it firmly. Clone sizes are given selectively: once, few, many, or a class where the clone is expanded.

TRBV12-3/TRBV12-4	few	TRBJ1-1	-	-	CASILVAEAFF
TRBV6-6	few	TRBJ1-2	TRBD1	TGTGCCAGCAGTGACCCGGGACAGTGGGCAAACTATGGCTACACCTTC	CASSDPGQWANYGYTF
TRBV2	-	TRBJ2-3	-	TGTGCCAGCAGTTGGGACCGCACAGATACGCAGTATTTT	CASSWDRTDTQYF
TRBV11-3	few	TRBJ2-1	TRBD2	TGTGCCAGCAGCCCCAGGGGGCTAGCGGGAGGGACCCAGTTCTTC	CASSPRGLAGGTQFF
TRBV4-1	few	TRBJ2-6	-	TGCGCCAGCAGCCCCTACGGGTCTGGGGCCAACGTCCTGACTTTC	CASSPYGSGANVLTF
TRBV9	-	TRBJ2-1	-	TGTGCCAGCAGCGTAGAGACCTCCGGGGTTCTCGATCCCAGGGCGCAGTTCTTC	CASSVETSGVLDPRAQFF
TRBV12-3/TRBV12-4	few	TRBJ2-4	-	TGTGCCAGCAGTTTAACGGGAACCTCCCCCAAAAACATTCAGTACTTC	CASSLTGTSPKNIQYF
TRBV5-1	-	TRBJ1-5	-	TGCGCCAGCAGCTTCAACGGGGGGGATCAGCCCCAGCATTTT	CASSFNGGDQPQHF
TRBV7-6	-	TRBJ1-5	-	TGTGCCAGCAGCTTAGCTTCGGGGGATCCGCCCCAGCATTTT	CASSLASGDPPQHF
TRBV4-2	many	TRBJ2-5	TRBD2	TGTGCCAGCAGCGAGACTAGCGGGGGACAAGAGACCCAGTACTTC	CASSETSGGQETQYF
TRBV30	-	TRBJ2-7	-	TGTGCCTGGGGACGTATCGGCCCCTACGAGCAGTACTTC	CAWGRIGPYEQYF
TRBV20-1	-	TRBJ2-6	TRBD1	TGCAGTGCTAGAGTCGCTAGGACAGGGGGGGCCAACGTCCTGACTTTC	CSARVARTGGANVLTF
TRBV7-4	-	TRBJ1-5	TRBD1	TGTGCCAGCAGCCTCTCGACAGGGGGCAAGGGGCAGCCCCAGCATTTT	CASSLSTGGKGQPQHF
TRBV12-3/TRBV12-4	-	TRBJ2-1	-	TGTGCCAGCAGCCTCGGGATTTACGAATACAATGAGCAGTTCTTC	CASSLGIYEYNEQFF
TRBV28	-	TRBJ2-7	-	TGTGCCAGCAGTTTTCCAGGACAGAATCCCTACTGGAGCTCCTACGAGCAGTACTTC	CASSFPGQNPYWSSYEQYF
TRBV29-1	-	TRBJ2-5	-	TGCAGCGTTGAAGCGTCGGGCGGGGGCCCTTTAGAGACCCAGTACTTC	CSVEASGGGPLETQYF
TRBV20-1	-	TRBJ2-1	-	TGCAGTGCCCAAACGGGGCCTTCGGGGAGCAATGAGCAGTTCTTC	CSAQTGPSGSNEQFF
TRBV6-6	-	TRBJ1-2	-	TGTGCCAGCAGTTACCCCCACGGGGCAGGGAGCGTCTATGGCTACACCTTC	CASSYPHGAGSVYGYTF
TRBV12-3/TRBV12-4	-	TRBJ1-1	TRBD1	TGTGCCAGCAGTTTAACGGGACAGACCACTGAAGCTTTCTTT	CASSLTGQTTEAFF
TRBV20-1	few	TRBJ1-2	-	TGCAGTGCTAGGGAAAGTCGTGGCTACACCTTC	CSARESRGYTF